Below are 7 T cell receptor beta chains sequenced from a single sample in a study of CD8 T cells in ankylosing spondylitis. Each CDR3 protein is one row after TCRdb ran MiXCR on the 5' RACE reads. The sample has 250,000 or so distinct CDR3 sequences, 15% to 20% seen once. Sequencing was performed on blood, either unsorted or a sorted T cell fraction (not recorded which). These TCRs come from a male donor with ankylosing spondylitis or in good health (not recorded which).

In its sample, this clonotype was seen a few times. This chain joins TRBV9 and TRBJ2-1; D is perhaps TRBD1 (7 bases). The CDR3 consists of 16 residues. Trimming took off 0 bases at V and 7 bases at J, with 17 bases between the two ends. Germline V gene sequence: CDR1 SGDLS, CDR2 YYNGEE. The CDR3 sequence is CASSVAVKAGGNEQFF. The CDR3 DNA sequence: TGTGCCAGCAGCGTAGCTGTTAAGGCAGGGGGGAATGAGCAGTTCTTC. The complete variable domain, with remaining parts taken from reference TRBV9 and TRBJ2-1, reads DSGVTQTPKHLITATGQRVTLRCSPRSGDLSVYWYQQSLDQGLQFLIQYYNGEERAKGNILERFSAQQFPDLHSELNLSSLELGDSALYFCASSVAVKAGGNEQFFGPGTRLTVL.

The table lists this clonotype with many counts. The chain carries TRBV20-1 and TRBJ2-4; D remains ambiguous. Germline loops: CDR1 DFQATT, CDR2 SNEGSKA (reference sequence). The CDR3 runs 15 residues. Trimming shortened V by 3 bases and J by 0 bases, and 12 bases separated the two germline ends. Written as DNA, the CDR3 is TGCAGTGCTAGTATATGGGTTGAAGCCAAAAACATTCAGTACTTC. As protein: CSASIWVEAKNIQYF.

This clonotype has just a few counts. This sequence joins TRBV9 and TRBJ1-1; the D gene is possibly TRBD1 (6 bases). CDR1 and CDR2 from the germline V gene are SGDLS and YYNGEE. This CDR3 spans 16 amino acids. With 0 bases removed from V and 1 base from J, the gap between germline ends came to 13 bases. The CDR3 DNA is TGTGCCAGCAGCGTAGCCTCAGACAGGCCGAACACTGAAGCTTTCTTT. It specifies CASSVASDRPNTEAFF.

CDR3 bases: TGTGCCAGCAGCCAAAGCCCGTTGGCGGGAGGAACCTACGAGCAGTACTTC. This sequence encodes CASSQSPLAGGTYEQYF. The chain couples TRBV14 to TRBJ2-7; TRBD2 matches at 8 bases. Germline CDR1 and CDR2: SGHDN and FVKESK. The CDR3 consists of 17 residues. V lost 2 bases, J lost 2 bases, and 11 bases stayed unmatched. The full variable domain, completed using reference TRBV14 and TRBJ2-7, is EAGVTQFPSHSVIEKGQTVTLRCDPISGHDNLYWYRRVMGKEIKFLLHFVKESKQDESGMPNNRFLAERTGGTYSTLKVQPAELEDSGVYFCASSQSPLAGGTYEQYFGPGTRLTVT.

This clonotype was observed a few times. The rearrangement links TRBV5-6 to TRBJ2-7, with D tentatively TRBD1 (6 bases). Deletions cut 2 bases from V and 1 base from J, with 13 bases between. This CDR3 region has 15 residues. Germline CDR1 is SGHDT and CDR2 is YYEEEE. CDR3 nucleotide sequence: TGTGCCAGCAGCTTTGGTCCAGGGGAGTCCTACGAGCAGTACTTC. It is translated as CASSFGPGESYEQYF.

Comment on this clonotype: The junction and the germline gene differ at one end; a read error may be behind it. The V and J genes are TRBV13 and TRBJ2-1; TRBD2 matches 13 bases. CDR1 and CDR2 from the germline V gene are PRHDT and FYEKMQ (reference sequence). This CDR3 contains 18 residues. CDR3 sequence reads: CTSSSPGTSGISYNEQFF. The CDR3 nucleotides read TGTACCAGCAGCTCCCCCGGGACTAGCGGGATCTCCTACAATGAGCAGTTCTTC.

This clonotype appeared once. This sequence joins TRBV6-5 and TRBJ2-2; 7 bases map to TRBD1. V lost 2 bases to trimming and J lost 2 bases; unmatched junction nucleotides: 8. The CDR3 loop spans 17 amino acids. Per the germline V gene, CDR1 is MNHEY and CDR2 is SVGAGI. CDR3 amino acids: CASSYTLGTANTGELFF. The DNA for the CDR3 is TGTGCCAGCAGTTACACTCTCGGGACAGCAAACACCGGGGAGCTGTTTTTT.